This TCR beta chain comes out of a study of cytomegalovirus exposure and HLA in healthy donors. Notes on the study in general: As a later analysis showed, a missense DCLRE1C variant was linked to trimming of TCR beta V- and J-genes.

PCR used 60 Vbeta primers and 13 Jbeta primers. Using immunoSEQ multiplex PCR, the repertoire was profiled, and TCRdb retains in-frame clones only, with some absent. The repertoire includes about 94,000 clones, about 80% of them detected once, and 1.4% sits in the top ten. The V gene lost 1 base and the J gene lost 6 bases, with 22 bases spanning the gap. This CDR3 comprises 17 residues. Germline lookup yields CDR1 SGHRS and CDR2 YFSETQ. Note on this clone: Its antigen remains unknown.

The chain is built from TRBV5-1 and TRBJ1-2, with D unresolved. Material for sequencing was PBMCs. The receptor comes from a male donor in good health and CMV-seronegative. In nucleotides, the CDR3 is TGCGCCAGCAGCTTGAGGACGGCGGGAGTCGCGGCCAATGGCTACACCTTC. It is translated as CASSLRTAGVAANGYTF.